This T cell receptor (beta chain) was sequenced in a study of beta chain features in type 1 diabetes. As regards this clone: Its cognate antigen is unknown.

Staining for CD45RO/CCR7/CD25/CD127/CD95/CD27 allowed sorting of CD4+ naive, central memory, regulatory and stem cell-like memory cells. Study conclusions and caveats: In every one of the four CD4+ subsets, TCRB CDR3s were moderately but significantly shorter in Type 1 diabetes patients. Relative to healthy donors, patients appeared to have naive, central memory and Treg TCRB repertoires that were more similar. Diminished insertions and augmented deletions at VDJ junctions characterized type 1 diabetes patients. In these data, an HLA type influence on TCRB rearrangement remained unresolved.

As every portion of the isolated RNA was reverse transcribed, the sequencing read expressed TCRB transcripts. Some clones are missing from TCRdb's copy, which holds only in-frame ones; the method was immunoSEQ multiplex PCR. The table has around 180,000 clones, roughly 8% seen once; the top ten hold approximately 0.93%. Trimming cost V 5 bases and J 6 bases, with 14 bases left between them. The CDR3 sequence is 13 residues long. Germline CDR1 reads KGHSH; CDR2 reads LQKENI. The clonotype originates from a woman in her thirties or forties with type 1 diabetes. V is TRBV18 and J is TRBJ2-7, with D maybe TRBD2 (6 bases). The material sequenced was central memory CD4+ T cells from blood. CDR3 coding DNA: TGTGCCAGCTCAGTGATCGGGGGTTCCGAGCAGTACTTC. Protein: CASSVIGGSEQYF.